This TCR beta chain came from a study of graft-versus-host responses after intestinal transplantation. On the study more broadly: Every one of the recipients received anti-thymocyte globulin induction and afterwards took tacrolimus and steroids for around 3 years.

Some clones are missing from TCRdb's copy, which holds only in-frame ones; the method was immunoSEQ multiplex PCR. The data hold 62,000 or so clones, with approximately 90% observed a single time. Findings of the study overall: Graft-versus-host to host-versus-graft clonal ratios in allografts were high in patients with graft-donor T cell macrochimerism. Recipient bone marrow held GvH clones, some seen earlier in ileum or blood.

CDR3 length: 14 amino acids. A remark on this clone: No antigen is known for it.

The rearrangement joins TRBV21-1 to TRBJ2-7; TRBD2 was called by the table and not checked on the DNA. TRBV21-1 is a pseudogene. This TCR was sampled from a human patient who received an intestinal transplant, so some T cells may come from the graft donor. The sample in question was PBMCs, obtained 26 days after transplant. CDR3 amino acids: CASKRGLAGNEQYF. The CDR3, as DNA: TGTGCCAGCAAAAGAGGACTAGCGGGGAACGAGCAGTACTTC.